The entry that follows covers one T cell receptor (beta chain) sequence. These data belong to a study of patients and donors after allogeneic stem cell transplantation. Via MiXCR, TCRdb re-called the RT-PCR reads, giving one row per CDR3 protein. The sample shows about 960,000 distinct CDR3 sequences, roughly 18% of them seen only once. Germline CDR1 DFQATT, CDR2 SNEGSKA (reference sequence). The CDR3 covers 15 residues. V was pared by 5 bases and J by 4 bases, with 4 bases of the junction left unmatched. Material: blood, either unsorted or a sorted T cell fraction (not recorded which). The TCR was taken from a human donor who was either an allogeneic HSCT recipient or a stem cell or donor lymphocyte infusion donor (not recorded which). It is not recorded whose cells these are; they may come from a transplant donor. The chain is built from TRBV20-1 and TRBJ2-3; 15 bases are a match to TRBD2. The CDR3 nucleotides read TGCAGTGCTGACCGGACTAGCGGGGGGGCAGATACGCAGTATTTT. Its protein product is CSADRTSGGADTQYF.